This T cell receptor (beta chain) was recorded in a study of cytomegalovirus exposure and HLA in healthy donors. The CDR3 loop spans 14 amino acids. CDR1 is MNHEY, CDR2 SMNVEV, per germline (reference sequence). J was trimmed by 9 bases and V by 2 bases; bases with no gene match: 3. The PCR was carried out with 60 Vbeta primers and 13 Jbeta primers. Data came from immunoSEQ multiplex PCR; TCRdb stores just in-frame clones and leaves some out. Listed are roughly 120,000 clones; about 3.8% falls within the top ten. Findings and limits, study-wide: Only CMV serostatus was available as immune exposure information. Accounts indicate the classifier identified cytomegalovirus status with strong specificity and sensitivity.

Points on this clone: Its antigen is not known.

This chain links TRBV27 with TRBJ1-6; 8 bases are a match to TRBD1. The specimen sequenced was PBMCs. This TCR came from a man under 40 in good health and CMV-seronegative. The CDR3 DNA is TGTGCCAGCAGTTTAGACAGGGGCGGTTCACCCCTCCACTTT. Its translation: CASSLDRGGSPLHF.